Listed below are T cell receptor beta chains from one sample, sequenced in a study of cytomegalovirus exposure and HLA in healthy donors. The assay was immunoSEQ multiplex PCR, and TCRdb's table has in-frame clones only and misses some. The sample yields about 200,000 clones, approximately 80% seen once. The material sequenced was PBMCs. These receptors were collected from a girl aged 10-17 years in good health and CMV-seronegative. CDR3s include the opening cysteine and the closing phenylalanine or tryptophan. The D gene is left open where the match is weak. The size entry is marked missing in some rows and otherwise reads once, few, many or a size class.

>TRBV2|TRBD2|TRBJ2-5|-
CASSPGLGRETQYF
TGTGCCAGCAGCCCGGGACTAGGGAGGGAGACCCAGTACTTC
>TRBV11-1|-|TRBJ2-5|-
CASRKDNQETQYF
TGTGCCAGCAGAAAGGACAACCAAGAGACCCAGTACTTC
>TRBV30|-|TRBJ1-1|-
CAWRVQGMNTEAFF
TGTGCCTGGAGAGTACAGGGAATGAACACTGAAGCTTTCTTT
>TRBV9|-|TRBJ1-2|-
CASSDEVGGFRGYTF
TGTGCCAGCAGCGACGAAGTAGGGGGATTTCGGGGCTACACCTTC
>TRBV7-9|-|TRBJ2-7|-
CASSDSEGQQYF
TGTGCCAGCTCAGACTCAGAGGGTCAGCAGTACTTC
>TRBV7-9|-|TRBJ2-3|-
CASSLGRGTYTDTQYF
TGTGCCAGCAGCTTAGGTCGGGGGACTTACACAGATACGCAGTATTTT
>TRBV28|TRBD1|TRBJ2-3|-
CASSSTGTDTQYF
TGTGCCAGCAGTTCGACAGGGACAGATACGCAGTATTTT
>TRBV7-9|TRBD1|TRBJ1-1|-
CASSLLPRQGRNTEAFF
TGTGCCAGCAGCCTACTACCTAGACAGGGGCGGAACACTGAAGCTTTCTTT
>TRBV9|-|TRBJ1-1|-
CASSVGTTGGDTEAFF
TGTGCCAGCAGCGTAGGGACCACCGGGGGAGATACTGAAGCTTTCTTT
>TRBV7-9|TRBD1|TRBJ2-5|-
CASSQTGGGQTQYF
TGTGCCAGCAGCCAGACAGGGGGCGGACAGACCCAGTACTTC
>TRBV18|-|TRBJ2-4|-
CASSPTVGAKNIQYF
TGTGCCAGCTCCCCGACAGTGGGAGCCAAAAACATTCAGTACTTC
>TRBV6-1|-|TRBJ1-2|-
CASTRTQSRYGYTF
TGTGCCAGCACCCGGACACAAAGCAGATATGGCTACACCTTC
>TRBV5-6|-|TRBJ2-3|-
CASSLVAFTDTQYF
TGTGCCAGCAGCCTCGTAGCTTTCACAGATACGCAGTATTTT
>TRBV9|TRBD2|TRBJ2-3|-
CASSVGTSGTSTDTQYF
TGTGCCAGCAGCGTAGGAACTAGCGGGACCAGCACAGATACGCAGTATTTT
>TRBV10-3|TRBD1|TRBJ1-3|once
CAISLQGTNTIYF
TGTGCCATCAGTCTACAGGGGACAAACACCATATATTTT
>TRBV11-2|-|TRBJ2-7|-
CASSSQGFGGYEQYF
TGTGCCAGCAGCTCGCAGGGGTTCGGAGGCTACGAGCAGTACTTC
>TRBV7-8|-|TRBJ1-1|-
CASSLAGNTEAFF
TGTGCCAGCAGCTTAGCCGGGAACACTGAAGCTTTCTTT